This passage covers 26 T cell receptor beta chains from one sample sequenced in a study of human T cells and chemical hapten exposure. Time point reported: pre-sensitization, week 0. Treatment indicated: therapeutic diphenylcyclopropenone sensitization with weekly scalp DPC. Each CDR3 protein gets one entry after TCRdb re-called the RACE reads with MiXCR. Among fewer than 300,000 distinct CDR3 sequences, over 7.5% were seen once, and the ten largest hold 0.9% to 1.5%. This specimen consisted of whole blood, obtained in connection with sensitization to the hapten diphenylcyclopropenone (DPC). The receptors come from a man between 18 and 35 years old with alopecia areata. Some clones in this sample may be carry-over from other donors' samples.

This chain joins TRBV12-3 or TRBV12-4 and TRBJ2-7; D possibly uses TRBD1 or TRBD2 (5 bases each). Between the trimmed V and J ends, which lost 4 bases and 5 bases, there was a span of 12 bases. The CDR3 is 13 amino acids. The CDR3 nucleotides are TGTGCCAGCAGTTCCGGGACGGCGAACGAGCAGTACGTC. Protein sequence: CASSSGTANEQYV.

In DNA, the CDR3 is TGTGCCAGCCACCGGGTTCCGGGAATTCAGTTCTTC. As protein: CASHRVPGIQFF. The chain uses TRBV6-2 or TRBV6-3 and TRBJ2-1, with D tentatively TRBD2 (5 bases). The CDR3 sequence is 12 residues long. Germline assignment: CDR1 MNHEY and CDR2 SVGEGT. V was clipped by 8 bases and J by 13 bases, with 18 bases between them.

This clonotype occurred a few times. V usage is TRBV5-6 and J usage is TRBJ1-3; D not resolved. CDR1 and CDR2 from the germline V gene are SGHDT and YYEEEE. Trimming shortened V by 0 bases and J by 0 bases, and 10 bases separated the two germline ends. This CDR3 spans 16 amino acids. The chain's CDR3 is CASSLELRYSGNTIYF. DNA for the CDR3: TGTGCCAGCAGCTTGGAGCTGAGGTACTCTGGAAACACCATATATTTT.

This chain connects TRBV6-1 to TRBJ1-2; no clear D. Trimming pared 6 bases from V and 1 base from J, leaving 9 bases between. The germline V gene has CDR1 MNHNS and CDR2 SASEGT. CDR3 length: 13 residues. The CDR3 protein is CASSQAHNYGYTF. CDR3 DNA: TGTGCCAGCAGCCAAGCCCATAACTATGGCTACACCTTC.

This clonotype has only a few counts. The chain couples TRBV9 to TRBJ2-7; TRBD2 matches at 9 bases. Germline V gene data show CDR1 as SGDLS and CDR2 as YYNGEE. J was trimmed by 0 bases and V by 0 bases; bases with no gene match: 1. This CDR3 region has 15 residues. The CDR3: CASSVGAGGSYEQYF. As DNA, the CDR3 is TGTGCCAGCAGCGTAGGAGCGGGGGGCTCCTACGAGCAGTACTTC.

This clonotype was recorded at least ten times. V is TRBV5-1 and J is TRBJ2-3; the D gene is possibly TRBD2 (5 bases). V shed 1 base and J shed 4 bases, with 10 bases lying between them. Germline-derived CDR1 and CDR2 are SGHRS and YFSETQ. This CDR3 spans 14 amino acids. CDR3: CASSLLLVSDTQYF. CDR3 sequence (DNA): TGCGCCAGCAGCTTGCTACTAGTTTCAGATACGCAGTATTTT.

In its sample, this clonotype was seen a few times. One end of the junction fails to match germline, which may point to a read error. The rearrangement uses TRBV7-9 and TRBJ2-2, with D tentatively TRBD2 (5 bases). The length of the CDR3 is 16 residues. Germline V gene lookup returns CDR1 SEHNR and CDR2 FQNEAQ (reference sequence). The CDR3 DNA is TGTGCCAGCAGCCTAGCACGGGCCACGAACACCGGGGAGCTGTTTTTT. Translation: CASSLARATNTGELFF.

The chain has TRBV29-1 and TRBJ2-1; perhaps TRBD2 as D (6 bases). Trimming shortened V by 1 base and J by 0 bases, and 10 bases separated the two germline ends. This CDR3 is built from 15 residues. Germline CDR1 reads SQVTM; CDR2 reads ANQGSEA. DNA for the CDR3: TGCAGCGTTGAAGGAGGCGGGACCTCCTACAATGAGCAGTTCTTC. Its protein is CSVEGGGTSYNEQFF.

This clonotype was seen more than once but under ten times. V is TRBV7-8 and J is TRBJ1-2; 10 bases agree with TRBD1. The V gene's germline CDR1 is SGHVS and CDR2 FQNEAQ. Trimming at V came to 5 bases and at J to 3 bases, leaving 12 bases not matched to a gene. This CDR3 has 17 residues. CDR3 nucleotides: TGTGCCAGCAGCCCCACCGACAGGGGGCGTAAATACTATGGCTACACCTTC. Translation: CASSPTDRGRKYYGYTF.

The chain couples TRBV9 to TRBJ1-1, with TRBD1 as a possible D gene (6 bases). The germline V and J ends were trimmed by 5 bases and 6 bases, with 17 bases remaining between them. CDR1 is SGDLS, CDR2 YYNGEE, per germline. This CDR3 spans 14 amino acids. For the CDR3, the DNA is TGTGCCAGCAGTGCCGTGACAGGTAGTGCTGAAGCTTTCTTT. Translating it yields CASSAVTGSAEAFF.

The V call is TRBV24-1, the J call TRBJ1-2, with no clear D. Deletions cut 2 bases from V and 1 base from J, with 7 bases between. The germline CDR1 and CDR2 sequences are KGHDR and SFDVKD. CDR3 length: 14 residues. The CDR3 spells CATSDSAVNYGYTF. As DNA, the CDR3 is TGTGCCACCAGTGATTCGGCGGTTAACTATGGCTACACCTTC.

The rearrangement links TRBV7-6 to TRBJ2-1; TRBD1 might be the D (6 bases). The CDR3 spans 15 residues. The V gene lost 1 base and the J gene lost 7 bases, with 14 bases spanning the gap. The V gene's germline CDR1 is SGHVS and CDR2 FNYEAQ. The CDR3 bases are TGTGCCAGCAGCTTAGGCCGGTGGGGGCCGAATGAGCAGTTCTTC. Protein product: CASSLGRWGPNEQFF.

J is TRBJ1-1 and V is TRBV20-1; D not resolved. The V end lost 2 bases, the J end lost 5 bases, and 18 bases lay between the germline ends. This CDR3 has 15 amino acids. Germline values: CDR1 DFQATT, CDR2 SNEGSKA (reference sequence). DNA of the CDR3: TGCAGTGCTAGAAAGCAGGAAAGTGTGAGAACTGAAGCTTTCTTT. As protein: CSARKQESVRTEAFF.

This clonotype was counted ten times or more. The gene calls are TRBV12-3 or TRBV12-4 and TRBJ2-1; D might be TRBD2 (6 bases). The germline V and J ends were trimmed by 2 bases and 5 bases, with 13 bases remaining between them. The CDR3 spans 15 residues. The CDR3 sequence is CASSLLGGENNEQFF. In DNA form, the CDR3 reads TGTGCCAGCAGTTTATTAGGCGGGGAAAACAATGAGCAGTTCTTC.

This clonotype was seen ten or more times. The genes are TRBV3-1 and TRBJ2-3; D remains ambiguous. Germline lookup yields CDR1 LGHDT and CDR2 YNNKEL (reference sequence). The CDR3 sequence is 13 residues long. Trimming left V 2 bases short and J 2 bases short, with 5 bases between. The CDR3 sequence is CASSQLFTDTQYF. The CDR3 DNA sequence: TGTGCCAGCAGCCAATTGTTCACAGATACGCAGTATTTT.

The chain joins TRBV27 to TRBJ2-7; 9 bases align to TRBD1. The V gene's germline CDR1 is MNHEY and CDR2 SMNVEV (reference sequence). Trimming removed 8 bases from V and 2 bases from J; junction bases left unmatched: 7. CDR3 length: 14 residues. CDR3 in amino acids: CASQTGTGPYEQYF. DNA for the CDR3: TGTGCCAGCCAAACCGGGACAGGGCCCTACGAGCAGTACTTC.

This clonotype has just a few counts. The chain carries TRBV24-1 and TRBJ2-1, with D tentatively TRBD2 (6 bases). The CDR3 covers 15 residues. Trimming stripped 5 bases from V and 0 bases from J, with 10 bases between. Germline V gene sequence: CDR1 KGHDR, CDR2 SFDVKD. This CDR3 is CATSVGGASYNEQFF. The CDR3 DNA reads as TGTGCCACCAGTGTCGGGGGTGCCTCCTACAATGAGCAGTTCTTC.

This clonotype was counted many times. This sequence joins TRBV9 and TRBJ1-1; D is possibly TRBD1 (5 bases). CDR1 is SGDLS and CDR2 is YYNGEE in the germline V gene. This CDR3 is built from 15 residues. Trimming shortened V by 1 base and J by 0 bases, and 10 bases separated the two germline ends. The CDR3 nucleotides read TGTGCCAGCAGCGTAATGGAGGGGATGAACACTGAAGCTTTCTTT. It yields the protein CASSVMEGMNTEAFF.

This clonotype was observed many times. J is TRBJ1-2 and V is TRBV25-1, with unresolved D. The ends were cut back, 2 bases at V and 7 bases at J, with 11 bases in the middle. CDR1 MGHDK and CDR2 SYGVNS come from the germline V gene. The CDR3 is made up of 13 amino acids. CDR3 DNA sequence: TGTGCCAGCAGTGAACCCGCTTCAAGTGGCTACACCTTC. Encoded protein: CASSEPASSGYTF.

This clonotype has ten or more counts. This chain uses TRBV6-2 or TRBV6-3 with TRBJ1-5, with 8 bases that match TRBD1. From germline, CDR1 is MNHEY and CDR2 SVGEGT. This CDR3 has 14 amino acids. With V trimmed by 5 bases and J by 5 bases, 5 bases remained unmatched. In DNA form, the CDR3 reads TGTGCCAGCAGTCCAGGGGGCAGGGATCAGCCCCAGCATTTT. Encoded protein: CASSPGGRDQPQHF.

This chain joins TRBV5-1 and TRBJ2-3; D possibly corresponds to TRBD1 (6 bases). The CDR3 length is 15 residues. V lost 2 bases and J lost 2, with 12 bases in between. Germline CDR1 reads SGHRS; CDR2 reads YFSETQ. CDR3 loop: CASSFLTGFTDTQYF. In DNA, the CDR3 is TGCGCCAGCAGCTTCCTGACAGGCTTCACAGATACGCAGTATTTT.

This clonotype was picked up a small number of times. The CDR3 DNA reads as TGTGCCAGCAGTTTTAAGGGCCCTAGGGACTATGGCTACACCTTC. Translation: CASSFKGPRDYGYTF. The chain combines TRBV6-5 with TRBJ1-2; D remains ambiguous. Per germline, CDR1 MNHEY and CDR2 SVGAGI. Trimming pared 4 bases from V and 3 bases from J, leaving 15 bases between. The CDR3 sequence is 15 residues long.

V gene TRBV5-1 combines with J gene TRBJ1-4; TRBD1 agrees at 9 bases. Germline V gene data show CDR1 as SGHRS and CDR2 as YFSETQ. This CDR3 region has 17 residues. The ends lost 4 bases at V and 5 bases at J; junction bases unmatched: 12. For the CDR3, the DNA is TGCGCCAGCAGCCCGCGGTTTACCGGGACAGGGAATGAAAAACTGTTTTTT. This sequence encodes CASSPRFTGTGNEKLFF. The whole variable domain, filled in from reference TRBV5-1 and TRBJ1-4, reads KAGVTQTPRYLIKTRGQQVTLSCSPISGHRSVSWYQQTPGQGLQFLFEYFSETQRNKGNFPGRFSGRQFSNSRSEMNVSTLELGDSALYLCASSPRFTGTGNEKLFFGSGTQLSVL.

In its sample, this clonotype was seen a few times. The chain combines TRBV7-2 with TRBJ2-4; 7 nucleotides match TRBD1. Germline lookup yields CDR1 SGHTA and CDR2 FQGNSA. V gave up 4 bases and J gave up 10 bases; unmatched junction bases: 10. This CDR3 has 14 amino acids. Written as DNA, the CDR3 is TGTGCCAGCAGCTCGTTCGATTCAGGGGGAATTCAGTACTTC. Residues: CASSSFDSGGIQYF.

This chain links TRBV6-6 with TRBJ1-1; D remains ambiguous. V lost 0 bases to trimming and J lost 6 bases, with 5 bases between them. Germline lookup yields CDR1 MNHNY and CDR2 SVGAGI (reference sequence). The CDR3 is made up of 12 amino acids. The CDR3 DNA reads as TGTGCCAGCAGTTACTCGTCAGCTGAAGCTTTCTTT. Translating gives CASSYSSAEAFF.

The V call is TRBV2, the J call TRBJ1-5; D gene uncertain. The CDR3 is 14 residues long. Per germline, CDR1 SNHLY and CDR2 FYNNEI. V was trimmed by 6 bases and J by 3 bases, leaving 12 bases between them. The CDR3, as DNA: TGTGCCAGCAGCGCCCGCTCTATCAATCAGCCCCAGCATTTT. This translates into CASSARSINQPQHF.